The rows below give T cell receptor beta chains drawn from one sample of a study of identical twins' blood T cells. MiXCR was run by TCRdb on the 5' RACE reads, yielding one entry per CDR3 protein. Of a few hundred thousand distinct CDR3 sequences in the sample, 25% to 35% were seen once. What was sequenced was PBMCs. These receptors all stem from a woman between 18 and 50 years old in good health. The CDR3 runs from the conserved cysteine through the conserved F or W. The order of the fields is clone size, J gene, V gene, D gene, CDR3 DNA, CDR3 protein. A D gene is named only where the DNA matches it firmly. Size tells how often a clone was seen (once, few, many) or the class of an expanded clone, and some rows leave it out.

clone_size: NA
j_call: TRBJ1-3
v_call: TRBV4-3
d_call: NA
cdr3_nt: TGCGCCAGCAGCCAAGAGCGGGGAAACACCATATATTTT
cdr3_aa: CASSQERGNTIYF

clone_size: many
j_call: TRBJ1-2
v_call: TRBV6-2/TRBV6-3
d_call: NA
cdr3_nt: TGTGCCAGCAGTCGCCCGGTCGGTGGCTACACCTTC
cdr3_aa: CASSRPVGGYTF

clone_size: few
j_call: TRBJ2-2
v_call: TRBV7-2
d_call: NA
cdr3_nt: TGTGCCAGCAGCATCCACTTAAATTCGCGGGAGCTGTTTTTT
cdr3_aa: CASSIHLNSRELFF

clone_size: NA
j_call: TRBJ2-5
v_call: TRBV6-2/TRBV6-3
d_call: NA
cdr3_nt: TGTGCCAGCAGCTACAGTTCAGAGACCCAGTACTTC
cdr3_aa: CASSYSSETQYF

clone_size: few
j_call: TRBJ2-5
v_call: TRBV9
d_call: NA
cdr3_nt: TGTGCCAGCAGCGTAGAGACCGAAGAGACCCAGTACTTC
cdr3_aa: CASSVETEETQYF

clone_size: NA
j_call: TRBJ2-5
v_call: TRBV20-1
d_call: TRBD2
cdr3_nt: TGCAGTGCTAGCGGGGGGGCCCAAGAGACCCAGTACTTC
cdr3_aa: CSASGGAQETQYF

clone_size: NA
j_call: TRBJ1-5
v_call: TRBV18
d_call: NA
cdr3_nt: TGTGACAGCTCACCGTCGACAAGCCGCAATCAGCCCCAGCATTTT
cdr3_aa: CDSSPSTSRNQPQHF

clone_size: NA
j_call: TRBJ1-5
v_call: TRBV10-3
d_call: NA
cdr3_nt: TGTGCCACCAGCGGGGGGCTAGGCAATCAGCCCCAGCATTTT
cdr3_aa: CATSGGLGNQPQHF

clone_size: NA
j_call: TRBJ2-1
v_call: TRBV9
d_call: TRBD2
cdr3_nt: TGTGCCAGCAGCCCTCCCCCGGGGGGTTACAATGAGCAGTTCTTC
cdr3_aa: CASSPPPGGYNEQFF

clone_size: NA
j_call: TRBJ2-2
v_call: TRBV2
d_call: NA
cdr3_nt: TGTGTCAGCAGTGTAGCCGGGGAGCTGTTTTTT
cdr3_aa: CVSSVAGELFF

clone_size: many
j_call: TRBJ1-1
v_call: TRBV6-6
d_call: TRBD1
cdr3_nt: TGTGCCAGCAGTTCCGTCAGGGGGGAGAACACTGAAGCTTTCTTT
cdr3_aa: CASSSVRGENTEAFF

clone_size: NA
j_call: TRBJ2-2
v_call: TRBV19
d_call: NA
cdr3_nt: TGTGCCAGTAGCGCAATTCAGGGGAACACCGGGGAGCTGTTTTTT
cdr3_aa: CASSAIQGNTGELFF

clone_size: NA
j_call: TRBJ2-1
v_call: TRBV7-2
d_call: NA
cdr3_nt: TGTGCCAGCAGCTTAGCAGTTCCAGTTCAGTTCTTC
cdr3_aa: CASSLAVPVQFF

clone_size: NA
j_call: TRBJ2-7
v_call: TRBV12-3/TRBV12-4
d_call: NA
cdr3_nt: TGTGCCAGCAGTTTTTCGGGAGTCTTGTACGAGCAGTACTTC
cdr3_aa: CASSFSGVLYEQYF

clone_size: many
j_call: TRBJ1-2
v_call: TRBV9
d_call: NA
cdr3_nt: TGTGCCAGCAGCTTAGCCGGTTATGGCTACACCTTC
cdr3_aa: CASSLAGYGYTF

clone_size: few
j_call: TRBJ1-1
v_call: TRBV7-9
d_call: NA
cdr3_nt: TGTGCCAGCAGCGGGGAGACAGGTCTGAACACTGAAGCTTTCTTT
cdr3_aa: CASSGETGLNTEAFF

clone_size: NA
j_call: TRBJ2-7
v_call: TRBV20-1
d_call: NA
cdr3_nt: TGCAGTGCAAGAGGGAGCGGCGCCTACGAGCAGTACTTC
cdr3_aa: CSARGSGAYEQYF

clone_size: NA
j_call: TRBJ1-5
v_call: TRBV20-1
d_call: NA
cdr3_nt: TGCAGTGCTAGAGAATGGGGGGGACATCAGCCCCAGCATTTT
cdr3_aa: CSAREWGGHQPQHF

clone_size: NA
j_call: TRBJ2-7
v_call: TRBV5-1
d_call: TRBD2
cdr3_nt: TGTGCCAGCAGCTCCGGACTAGCGGGTCCCTACGAGCAGTACTTC
cdr3_aa: CASSSGLAGPYEQYF

clone_size: NA
j_call: TRBJ1-2
v_call: TRBV9
d_call: TRBD1
cdr3_nt: TGTGCCAGCAGCAAACCGGGACAGCCTCAATATGGCTACACCTTC
cdr3_aa: CASSKPGQPQYGYTF

clone_size: few
j_call: TRBJ1-4
v_call: TRBV3-1
d_call: NA
cdr3_nt: TGTGCCAGCAGCCAAGAAACTGACGGGCCTAACAATGAAAAACTGTTTTTT
cdr3_aa: CASSQETDGPNNEKLFF

clone_size: many
j_call: TRBJ1-1
v_call: TRBV18
d_call: TRBD1
cdr3_nt: TGTGCCAGCTCACCACCACTCGGGACAGTCTCGAACACTGAAGCTTTCTTT
cdr3_aa: CASSPPLGTVSNTEAFF

clone_size: NA
j_call: TRBJ2-3
v_call: TRBV5-1
d_call: NA
cdr3_nt: TGCGCCAGCAGGTCGTCAGATACGCAGTATTTT
cdr3_aa: CASRSSDTQYF

clone_size: NA
j_call: TRBJ1-5
v_call: TRBV5-5
d_call: NA
cdr3_nt: TGTGCCAGCAGCAAGACAAACAGTGCCTATCAGCCCCAGCATTTT
cdr3_aa: CASSKTNSAYQPQHF

clone_size: NA
j_call: TRBJ2-2
v_call: TRBV20-1
d_call: NA
cdr3_nt: TGCAGTGCTAGAGATTCCCCGGCAGGGGAGCTGTTTTTT
cdr3_aa: CSARDSPAGELFF

clone_size: few
j_call: TRBJ1-3
v_call: TRBV5-6
d_call: NA
cdr3_nt: TGTGCCAGCAGCTTGGGAACCTCTGGAAACACCATATATTTT
cdr3_aa: CASSLGTSGNTIYF

clone_size: once
j_call: TRBJ1-6
v_call: TRBV5-4
d_call: TRBD1
cdr3_nt: TGTGCCAGCAGCTTGGACAGGGGATCATCACCCCTCCACTTT
cdr3_aa: CASSLDRGSSPLHF

clone_size: few
j_call: TRBJ1-5
v_call: TRBV3-1
d_call: NA
cdr3_nt: TGTGCCAGCAGCCAAGCCCCCGGGCAGCCCCAGCATTTT
cdr3_aa: CASSQAPGQPQHF

clone_size: NA
j_call: TRBJ1-1
v_call: TRBV30
d_call: NA
cdr3_nt: TGTGCCTGGAGAACGAAGGGCCGGTTTGAAGCTTTCTTT
cdr3_aa: CAWRTKGRFEAFF

clone_size: NA
j_call: TRBJ2-1
v_call: TRBV5-4
d_call: TRBD2
cdr3_nt: TGTGCCAGCATCTTCCAACTAGCGGGAAACAATGAGCAGTTCTTC
cdr3_aa: CASIFQLAGNNEQFF

clone_size: NA
j_call: TRBJ1-5
v_call: TRBV20-1
d_call: NA
cdr3_nt: TGCAGTGCTAGAGATCGCCCAGGACAGTTAAGCAATCAGCCCCAGCATTTT
cdr3_aa: CSARDRPGQLSNQPQHF

clone_size: few
j_call: TRBJ1-1
v_call: TRBV11-2
d_call: TRBD1
cdr3_nt: TGTGCCAGCAGCTACTTGACAGGGGGAGGAACTGAAGTTTTCTTT
cdr3_aa: CASSYLTGGGTEVFF

clone_size: NA
j_call: TRBJ2-2
v_call: TRBV11-2
d_call: TRBD2
cdr3_nt: TGCGCCAGCAGCTCCCCCTTATTAGCGGGGGGGCTTATTAACACCGGGGAGCTGTTTTTT
cdr3_aa: CASSSPLLAGGLINTGELFF

clone_size: many
j_call: TRBJ1-4
v_call: TRBV20-1
d_call: TRBD1
cdr3_nt: TGCAGTGCTTCCAAAGGGACAGGGGTCGAAAAACTGTTTTTT
cdr3_aa: CSASKGTGVEKLFF

clone_size: few
j_call: TRBJ1-2
v_call: TRBV14
d_call: NA
cdr3_nt: TGTGCCAGCAGCTCGCGCTCAGGGCGCAGTGGCTACACCTTC
cdr3_aa: CASSSRSGRSGYTF

clone_size: few
j_call: TRBJ1-2
v_call: TRBV5-1
d_call: NA
cdr3_nt: TGCGCCAGCAGCTTGGATGCAGCCAACTATGGCTACACCTTC
cdr3_aa: CASSLDAANYGYTF

clone_size: NA
j_call: TRBJ1-5
v_call: TRBV20-1
d_call: NA
cdr3_nt: TGCAGTGCTAGATTGCGGGGATATCAGCCCCAGCATTTT
cdr3_aa: CSARLRGYQPQHF

clone_size: NA
j_call: TRBJ2-5
v_call: TRBV20-1
d_call: NA
cdr3_nt: TGCAGTGCTAGGAGGCTAGCGATCGAGACCCAGTACTTC
cdr3_aa: CSARRLAIETQYF

clone_size: NA
j_call: TRBJ2-3
v_call: TRBV28
d_call: NA
cdr3_nt: TGTGCCAGCAGTGTTATAGATACGCAGTATTTT
cdr3_aa: CASSVIDTQYF